The clone carrying this T cell receptor (beta chain) was detected many times. Template material for amplifying TCR beta CDR3 regions consisted of RNA transcripts. First-round RT-PCR targeting the TCR CDR3 was performed with the HTBI primer set. TCRdb passed the multiplex PCR reads through MiXCR, listing each CDR3 protein once. In the table there are just over 550,000 distinct CDR3 sequences, about half of which are singletons. Trimming removed 3 bases from V and 6 bases from J; junction bases left unmatched: 5. The CDR3 consists of 15 residues. From germline, CDR1 is KGHDR and CDR2 SFDVKD. This sample was included in a study of T cells in Graves' hyperthyroidism and ophthalmopathy.

Sequenced material: peripheral blood or thyroid tissue (not recorded which). This chain connects TRBV24-1 to TRBJ1-5; 9 positions agree with TRBD1. The sequence was collected from a woman between 18 and 29 years old with Graves' hyperthyroidism. CDR3 protein: CATSDPGQGSQPQHF. CDR3 coding DNA: TGTGCCACCAGTGATCCGGGACAGGGATCTCAGCCCCAGCATTTT.